This T cell receptor (beta chain) is from a study of blood T cell repertoires in COVID-19. The V and J ends lost 2 bases and 4 bases respectively, with 8 bases between them. Germline CDR1 and CDR2: MDHEN and SYDVKM. The CDR3 is 13 amino acids. Per the original data handling: How many nucleated cells were present was estimated from reference gene primer amplification. The table came from immunoSEQ multiplex PCR; TCRdb's copy has only in-frame clones and leaves some out. From that table come the V and J calls and clone size; the DNA was used to work out D and trimming. Of over 120,000 clones in the sample, about nine tenths were seen once. Adults between roughly 18 and 90 years of age took part from fewer than 30 US areas.

Source material: PBMCs or T cells enriched from blood (not recorded which). The chain links TRBV28 to TRBJ1-2, with D maybe TRBD1 (5 bases). The sequence was collected from a man aged 55 to 70 who had recovered from COVID-19. CDR3 nucleotide sequence: TGTGCCAGCAGTTTAGGAGGGGTCTATGGCTACACCTTC. Its translation is CASSLGGVYGYTF.